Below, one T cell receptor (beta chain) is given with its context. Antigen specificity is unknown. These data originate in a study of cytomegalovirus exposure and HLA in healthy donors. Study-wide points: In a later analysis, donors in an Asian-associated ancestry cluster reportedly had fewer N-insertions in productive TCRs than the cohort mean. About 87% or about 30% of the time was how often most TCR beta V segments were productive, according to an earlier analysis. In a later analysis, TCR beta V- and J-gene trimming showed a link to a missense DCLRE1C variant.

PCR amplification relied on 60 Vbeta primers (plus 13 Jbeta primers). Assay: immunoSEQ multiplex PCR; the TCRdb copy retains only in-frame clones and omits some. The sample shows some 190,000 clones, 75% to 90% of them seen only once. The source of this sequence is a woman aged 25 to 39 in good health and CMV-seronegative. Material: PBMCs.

CDR3 protein: CATSQGPLTYEQYF. CDR3 in DNA: TGTGCCACTTCTCAGGGGCCACTAACCTACGAGCAGTACTTC. The chain uses TRBV19 and TRBJ2-7; tentative D call: TRBD1 (6 bases). The CDR3 contains 14 residues. V was trimmed by 10 bases and J by 2 bases, leaving 18 bases between them. Per germline, CDR1 LNHDA and CDR2 SQIVND (reference sequence). Full variable domain (rest looked up from reference TRBV19 and TRBJ2-7): DGGITQSPKYLFRKEGQNVTLSCEQNLNHDAMYWYRQDPGQGLRLIYYSQIVNDFQKGDIAEGYSVSREKKESFPLTVTSAQKNPTAFYLCATSQGPLTYEQYFGPGTRLTVT.